The 24 T cell receptor beta chains below all came from one sample that was sequenced in a study of blood T cell repertoires in COVID-19. Profiled with immunoSEQ multiplex PCR; TCRdb holds only in-frame clones, not every one. The profile covers about 200,000 clones, with 70% to 90% appearing a single time and 6.5% to 9% taken by the ten largest. The specimen was PBMCs or T cells enriched from blood (not recorded which). Every receptor here comes from a woman aged 40 to 50 with acute COVID-19.

This clone was recorded once. The DNA is left out, because the CDR3 cannot be placed on it with certainty; the CDR3 is given as TCRdb lists it. The V gene is TRBV21-1, the J gene TRBJ1-2. TRBV21-1 corresponds to a pseudogene. The CDR3 comprises 18 residues, both ends counted. CDR3 protein: CASSKEGGFRYRCYGYTF.

CDR3: CASSPRRRVTDTQYF. The CDR3 nucleotides read TGTGCCAGCAGTCCCCGCCGACGGGTCACGGATACGCAGTATTTT. This chain uses TRBV27 with TRBJ2-3; D gene uncertain. Germline values: CDR1 MNHEY, CDR2 SMNVEV (reference sequence). V was pared by 5 bases and J by 6 bases, with 18 bases between. This CDR3 comprises 15 residues.

The chain links TRBV7-2 to TRBJ1-2, with D possibly being TRBD1 (5 bases). Germline V lookup: CDR1 SGHTA, CDR2 FQGNSA. With 5 bases removed from V and 5 bases from J, the gap between germline ends came to 18 bases. The CDR3 runs 15 residues. As DNA, the CDR3 is TGTGCCAGCAGCCCAGAGGCAGGGCCGAGATATGGCTACACCTTC. Translation: CASSPEAGPRYGYTF.

This rearrangement joins TRBV6-5 to TRBJ1-5; D gene unclear. Trimming cost V 6 bases and J 0 bases, with 12 bases left between them. The CDR3 length is 15 residues. Germline V lookup: CDR1 MNHEY, CDR2 SVGAGI. DNA for the CDR3: TGTGCCAGCAGAGAGTCCGGGAATAGCAATCAGCCCCAGCATTTT. It translates to CASRESGNSNQPQHF.

The CDR3 DNA sequence: TGTGCCTGGACCAGGGGACAGGGGTATTCACCCCTCCACTTT. It encodes CAWTRGQGYSPLHF. The J gene is TRBJ1-6, the V gene TRBV30; TRBD1 aligns across 10 bases. Unmatched junction bases numbered 5, after V lost 4 bases and J lost 8 bases. Germline assignment: CDR1 GTSNPN and CDR2 SVGIG (reference sequence). This CDR3 comprises 14 residues.

The rearrangement joins TRBV3-1 (or the pseudogene TRBV3-2) to TRBJ2-3, with 8 bases lining up with TRBD2. The V gene end was trimmed by 11 bases and the J gene end by 4 bases; junction bases not matched to a gene: 20. The germline gives CDR1 LGHDT, CDR2 YNNKEL (reference sequence). This CDR3 has 17 amino acids. This CDR3 is CAVQVGAGGSVADTQYF. The CDR3 DNA reads TGTGCCGTACAGGTCGGGGCGGGAGGTAGCGTAGCAGATACGCAGTATTTT.

The genes are TRBV2 and TRBJ2-7; possibly TRBD1 for D (5 bases). V was shortened by 7 bases and J by 1 base, with 11 bases between the two germline ends. Germline CDR1 reads SNHLY; CDR2 reads FYNNEI. There are 13 residues in the CDR3. DNA of the CDR3: TGTGCCAGCATGAACAGGTATTCCTACGAGCAGTACTTC. It is translated as CASMNRYSYEQYF.

The chain recombines TRBV11-3 with TRBJ1-4, with TRBD1 identical over 9 bases. CDR1 and CDR2 from the germline V gene are SGHNT and YENEEA. With V trimmed by 5 bases and J by 4 bases, 2 bases remained unmatched. The CDR3 is 14 amino acids. The CDR3, as DNA: TGTGCCAGCAGCCCGACAGGGGGTAATGAAAAACTGTTTTTT. Translated, it gives CASSPTGGNEKLFF.

Details on this clone: The junction shows a germline mismatch at one end, possibly a read error. CDR3 nucleotide sequence: TGTGCTAGCAGCCGGGGTTCCAACTCTGGGGCCAACGTCCTGACTTTC. It specifies CASSRGSNSGANVLTF. This rearrangement joins TRBV7-7 to TRBJ2-6, with D possibly TRBD2 on 5 matching bases. The CDR3 runs to 16 residues. CDR1 SSHAT and CDR2 FNYEAQ come from the germline V gene (reference sequence).

The chain couples TRBV4-1 to TRBJ1-2, with 8 bases fitting TRBD1. The CDR3 runs 14 residues. The V gene end was trimmed by 6 bases and the J gene end by 4 bases; junction bases not matched to a gene: 7. Germline V gives CDR1 MGHRA, CDR2 YSYEKL. For the CDR3, the DNA is TGCGCCAGCAGTACAGGGGGTACGATCTATGGCTACACCTTC. Its protein is CASSTGGTIYGYTF.

The chain combines TRBV6-5 with TRBJ2-1, with D maybe TRBD2 (6 bases). The CDR3 consists of 14 residues. Looked up from germline, CDR1 is MNHEY and CDR2 is SVGAGI. V lost 6 bases to trimming and J lost 6 bases, with 15 bases between them. CDR3 region: CASRDGLTRNEQFF. The CDR3 nucleotides are TGTGCCAGCAGGGACGGACTAACTCGCAATGAGCAGTTCTTC.

The rearrangement links TRBV6-2 or TRBV6-3 to TRBJ1-1; D is perhaps TRBD1 (5 bases). V shed 2 bases and J shed 2 bases, with 15 bases lying between them. Germline-derived CDR1 and CDR2 are MNHEY and SVGEGT. This CDR3 is built from 16 residues. The CDR3 region is CASSYPSGLRNTEAFF. CDR3 coding DNA: TGTGCCAGCAGTTACCCATCGGGACTGCGAAACACTGAAGCTTTCTTT.

The V and J genes are TRBV5-1 and TRBJ2-2; the D gene is possibly TRBD1 (5 bases). This CDR3 comprises 16 residues. V dropped 0 bases and J dropped 5 bases, with 14 bases sitting between them. Germline CDR1 reads SGHRS; CDR2 reads YFSETQ. The CDR3 protein is CASSLAAGQITGELFF. In DNA, the CDR3 is TGCGCCAGCAGCTTGGCCGCAGGACAAATAACCGGGGAGCTGTTTTTT.

The table lists this clone with a count of one. The chain combines TRBV7-2 with TRBJ2-7; D perhaps matches TRBD2 (7 bases). This CDR3 comprises 13 residues. Trimming removed 5 bases at V and 3 bases at J, with 11 bases between. The germline V gene has CDR1 SGHTA and CDR2 FQGNSA. The CDR3 DNA is TGTGCCAGCAGCGGGGGGGCCGGCTACGAGCAGTACTTC. This codes for CASSGGAGYEQYF.

This rearrangement joins TRBV7-2 to TRBJ1-5, with 8 bases lining up with TRBD1. With V trimmed by 2 bases and J by 4 bases, 10 bases remained unmatched. Germline V gene data show CDR1 as SGHTA and CDR2 as FQGNSA. The CDR3 sequence is 17 residues long. The CDR3 sequence is CASSLKVFRQGNQPQHF. CDR3 nucleotide sequence: TGTGCCAGCAGCTTAAAGGTCTTTAGACAGGGGAATCAGCCCCAGCATTTT.

V and J are TRBV27 and TRBJ2-3; 15 bases are a match to TRBD2. This CDR3 is built from 18 residues. The V gene end was trimmed by 5 bases and the J gene end by 6 bases; junction bases not matched to a gene: 12. CDR1 and CDR2 (germline): MNHEY, SMNVEV (reference sequence). The CDR3 coding sequence is TGTGCCAGCAGTCCTCGGACTAGCGGGGGGGCCACTATGGATACGCAGTATTTT. It is translated as CASSPRTSGGATMDTQYF.

This clone was recorded a few times. The gene calls are TRBV11-2 and TRBJ1-1; 7 bases line up with TRBD1. The V and J ends lost 0 bases and 11 bases, in that order; junction bases with no gene match: 9. The CDR3 covers 14 residues. In germline, CDR1 is SGHAT, CDR2 FQNNGV. This CDR3 reads CASSLDAGGPGAFF. As DNA, the CDR3 is TGTGCCAGCAGCTTAGACGCAGGGGGTCCAGGGGCTTTCTTT.

V usage is TRBV3-1 (or the pseudogene TRBV3-2) and J usage is TRBJ1-2; D gene ambiguous. V lost 2 bases and J lost 0, with 4 bases in between. The CDR3 totals 13 residues. Per the germline V gene, CDR1 is LGHDT and CDR2 is YNNKEL (reference sequence). The CDR3 DNA reads TGTGCCAGCAGCCAACAGTCTAACTATGGCTACACCTTC. As protein: CASSQQSNYGYTF.

This chain uses TRBV28 with TRBJ1-3; no clear D. The germline gives CDR1 MDHEN, CDR2 SYDVKM. The CDR3 runs 12 residues. Trimming removed 5 bases at V and 2 bases at J, with 4 bases between. DNA of the CDR3: TGTGCCAGCAGTGGCCCTGGAAACACCATATATTTT. Translating it yields CASSGPGNTIYF.

The rearrangement uses TRBV27 and TRBJ2-7; TRBD2 agrees at 10 bases. Germline V CDR1 and CDR2: MNHEY, SMNVEV (reference sequence). J gave up 6 bases and V 0 bases, and 2 bases lay outside the gene matches. This CDR3 comprises 14 residues. CDR3 DNA: TGTGCCAGCAGTTTATCAGCGGGAGGGGTCGAGCAGTACTTC. Translating it yields CASSLSAGGVEQYF.

The chain joins TRBV9 to TRBJ1-6, with D hard to call. Trimming stripped 2 bases from V and 6 bases from J, with 9 bases between. The CDR3 extends over 14 amino acids. Per the germline V gene, CDR1 is SGDLS and CDR2 is YYNGEE. As DNA, the CDR3 is TGTGCCAGCAGCGTCGGACTGCTTAATTCACCCCTCCACTTT. Translating it yields CASSVGLLNSPLHF. Supplemented by reference TRBV9 and TRBJ1-6, the full variable domain reads DSGVTQTPKHLITATGQRVTLRCSPRSGDLSVYWYQQSLDQGLQFLIQYYNGEERAKGNILERFSAQQFPDLHSELNLSSLELGDSALYFCASSVGLLNSPLHFGNGTRLTVT.

DNA for the CDR3: TGCGCCAGCAGTGCTACCGGACAGGGAGGAAACTACGAGCAGTACTTC. Encoded protein: CASSATGQGGNYEQYF. The genes are TRBV10-2 and TRBJ2-7; TRBD1 aligns across 8 bases. This CDR3 is built from 16 residues. J gave up 3 bases and V 4 bases, and 11 bases lay outside the gene matches. The V gene's germline CDR1 is WSHSY and CDR2 SAAADI.

The gene calls are TRBV28 and TRBJ2-2; tentatively, D is TRBD1 (6 bases). Per germline, CDR1 MDHEN and CDR2 SYDVKM. This CDR3 is 14 amino acids long. The V gene lost 8 bases and the J gene lost 0 bases, with 10 bases spanning the gap. The CDR3 sequence: CASGTLANTGELFF. CDR3 DNA: TGTGCCAGCGGGACACTAGCGAACACCGGGGAGCTGTTTTTT.

The V gene is TRBV28, the J gene TRBJ2-3, with D perhaps matching TRBD1 (5 bases). CDR3 length: 15 residues. Germline V gene sequence: CDR1 MDHEN, CDR2 SYDVKM. Trimming stripped 8 bases from V and 2 bases from J, with 17 bases between. CDR3 amino acids: CASHDSRQHTDTQYF. CDR3 sequence (DNA): TGTGCCAGCCACGACAGCCGGCAACACACAGATACGCAGTATTTT.